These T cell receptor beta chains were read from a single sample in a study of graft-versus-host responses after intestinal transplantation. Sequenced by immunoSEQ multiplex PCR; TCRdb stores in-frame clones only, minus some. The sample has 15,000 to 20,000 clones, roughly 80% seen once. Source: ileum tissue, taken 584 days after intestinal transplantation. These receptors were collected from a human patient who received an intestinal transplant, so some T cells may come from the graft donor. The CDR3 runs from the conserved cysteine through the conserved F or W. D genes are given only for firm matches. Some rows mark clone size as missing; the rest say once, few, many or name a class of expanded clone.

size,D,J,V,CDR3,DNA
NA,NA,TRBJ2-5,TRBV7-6,CASSLPRGGLETQYF,TGTGCCAGCAGCTTACCCAGGGGGGGTTTGGAGACCCAGTACTTC
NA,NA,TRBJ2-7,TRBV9,CASSPDTSYEQYF,TGTGCCAGCAGCCCGGACACCTCCTACGAGCAGTACTTC
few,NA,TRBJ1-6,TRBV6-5,CASSYTGRSPLHF,TGTGCCAGCAGTTACACAGGGCGGTCACCCCTCCACTTT
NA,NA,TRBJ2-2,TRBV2,CASSGTGSTGELFF,TGTGCCAGCAGTGGGACCGGGAGCACCGGGGAGCTGTTTTTT
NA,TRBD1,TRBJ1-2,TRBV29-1,CSVLTGDYGYTF,TGCAGCGTTCTCACAGGGGACTATGGCTACACCTTC
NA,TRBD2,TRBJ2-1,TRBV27,CASSLTSGIRSEQFF,TGTGCCAGCAGTTTGACTAGCGGTATTAGGTCGGAGCAGTTCTTC
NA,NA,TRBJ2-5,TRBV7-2,CASSLRGRGRGETQYF,TGTGCCAGCAGCTTACGGGGGCGGGGAAGGGGAGAGACCCAGTACTTC
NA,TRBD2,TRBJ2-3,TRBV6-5,CASSSIAGGLADTQYF,TGTGCCAGCAGTTCCATAGCGGGGGGGCTAGCAGATACGCAGTATTTT
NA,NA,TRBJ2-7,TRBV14,CASSQQGAGREQYF,TGTGCCAGCAGCCAGCAAGGTGCAGGGAGGGAGCAGTACTTC
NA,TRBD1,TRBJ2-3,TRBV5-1,CASSLDTGDDTQYF,TGCGCCAGCAGCCTGGATACAGGGGATGATACGCAGTATTTT
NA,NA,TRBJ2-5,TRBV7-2,CASSLTGLGEGQETQYF,TGTGCCAGCAGCTTAACAGGCCTGGGGGAAGGCCAAGAGACCCAGTACTTC
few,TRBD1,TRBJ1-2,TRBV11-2,CASSLGLQGGGYTF,TGTGCCAGCAGCTTAGGTCTACAGGGGGGTGGCTACACCTTC
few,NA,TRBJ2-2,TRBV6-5,CASEDWVSNTGELFF,TGTGCCAGTGAAGACTGGGTCTCGAACACCGGGGAGCTGTTTTTT
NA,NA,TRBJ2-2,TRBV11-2,CASSRTGGLINTGELFF,TGTGCCAGCAGCCGCACGGGGGGCCTAATAAACACCGGGGAGCTGTTTTTT
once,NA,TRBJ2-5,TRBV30,CAWRAGAIETQYF,TGTGCCTGGAGGGCGGGGGCTATAGAGACCCAGTACTTC
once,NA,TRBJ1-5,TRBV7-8,CASSQGGGPEVQPQHF,TGTGCCAGCAGCCAGGGAGGGGGGCCCGAGGTTCAGCCCCAGCATTTT
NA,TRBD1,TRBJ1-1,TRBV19,CASRERGQGSISTEAFF,TGTGCCAGTCGTGAACGGGGACAGGGGAGTATCAGCACTGAAGCTTTCTTT
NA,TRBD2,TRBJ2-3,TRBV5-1,CASSHASGGPSDTQYF,TGCGCCAGCAGCCACGCTAGCGGGGGGCCATCAGATACGCAGTATTTT
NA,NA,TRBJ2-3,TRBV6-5,CASTRGSTDTQYF,TGTGCCAGCACCCGGGGGAGCACAGATACGCAGTATTTT
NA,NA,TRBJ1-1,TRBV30,CAWSVGSGILNTEAFF,TGTGCCTGGAGTGTAGGGTCAGGGATACTGAACACTGAAGCTTTCTTT
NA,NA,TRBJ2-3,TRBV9,CASSPRTENTDTQYF,TGTGCCAGCAGCCCCCGGACGGAGAACACAGATACGCAGTATTTT
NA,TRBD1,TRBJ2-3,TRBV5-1,CASRGTGGSADTQYF,TGCGCCAGCAGGGGGACAGGGGGTAGCGCAGATACGCAGTATTTT
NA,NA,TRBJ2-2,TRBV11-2,CASTLRGTNTGELFF,TGTGCCAGCACCCTCAGGGGTACGAACACCGGGGAGCTGTTTTTT
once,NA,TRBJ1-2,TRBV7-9,CASSLAPGLDYGYTF,TGTGCCAGCAGCTTAGCCCCGGGCTTAGACTATGGCTACACCTTC
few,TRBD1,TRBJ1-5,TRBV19,CASSPYPASGTGGGQPQHF,TGTGCCAGTAGTCCATACCCCGCCTCCGGGACAGGGGGTGGTCAGCCCCAGCATTTT
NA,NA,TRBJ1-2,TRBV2,CASRPRRAELGHGYTF,TGTGCCAGCCGACCCCGGAGGGCCGAACTAGGTCATGGCTACACCTTC
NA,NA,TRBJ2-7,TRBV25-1,CASSATQQYF,TGTGCCAGCAGTGCTACCCAGCAGTACTTC
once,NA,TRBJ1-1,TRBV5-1,CASSWSANTEAFF,TGCGCCAGCAGCTGGTCAGCTAACACTGAAGCTTTCTTT
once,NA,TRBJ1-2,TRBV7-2,CASSTGPSYGYTF,TGTGCCAGCAGTACAGGACCGAGCTATGGCTACACCTTC
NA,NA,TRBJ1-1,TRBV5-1,CASSFRGTTEAFF,TGCGCCAGCAGCTTCCGGGGGACCACTGAAGCTTTCTTT
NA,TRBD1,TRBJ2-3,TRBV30,CAWRKTGDTDTQYF,TGTGCCTGGAGAAAGACAGGGGACACAGATACGCAGTATTTT
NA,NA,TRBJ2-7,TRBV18,CASSPSTWNEQYF,TGTGCCAGCTCACCTTCCACCTGGAACGAGCAGTACTTC
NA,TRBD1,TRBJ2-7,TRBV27,CASIRGPIYSYEQYF,TGTGCCAGCATTAGGGGGCCGATTTACTCCTACGAGCAGTACTTC
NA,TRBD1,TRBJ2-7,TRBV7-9,CASSVNRGIGYEQYF,TGTGCCAGCAGCGTTAACAGGGGAATCGGCTACGAGCAGTACTTC
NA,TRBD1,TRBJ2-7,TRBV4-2,CASSSYGTGYSYEQYF,TGTGCCAGCAGCTCCTACGGGACAGGATACTCCTACGAGCAGTACTTC
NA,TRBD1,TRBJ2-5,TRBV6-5,CASSYLTGGEETQYF,TGTGCCAGCAGTTACCTTACAGGGGGTGAGGAGACCCAGTACTTC
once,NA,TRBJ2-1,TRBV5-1,CASSLSASTPAKAQFF,TGCGCCAGCAGCTTGTCCGCCTCTACCCCTGCGAAGGCGCAGTTCTTC